These 18 T cell receptor beta chains share one sample of origin, sequenced in a study of Graves' ophthalmopathy and Graves' hyperthyroidism. Using RNA transcripts, the TCR beta CDR3 regions were amplified. HTBI primers were employed in first-round RT-PCR, then a second-round multiplex PCR followed. TCRdb ran MiXCR on the multiplex PCR reads and lists one entry per CDR3 protein. The repertoire holds fewer than 250,000 distinct CDR3 sequences, about 32% seen once, with approximately 9.1% in the top ten. Sequencing was done on a sample of peripheral blood. The receptors originated from a man aged 50 or older with Graves' ophthalmopathy.

The chain recombines TRBV7-2 with TRBJ1-5; D gene unclear. V was shortened by 1 base and J by 3 bases, with 7 bases between the two germline ends. Germline values: CDR1 SGHTA, CDR2 FQGNSA. There are 14 residues in the CDR3. The DNA of the CDR3 is TGTGCCAGCAGCTTAGACGGCAACAATCAGCCCCAGCATTTT. It specifies CASSLDGNNQPQHF.

This clonotype was seen ten or more times. The gene calls are TRBV6-2 or TRBV6-3 and TRBJ2-2; 7 nucleotides agree with TRBD1. This CDR3 is 20 amino acids long. The J segment lost 2 bases and the V segment lost 9 bases, leaving 24 bases of the junction unmatched. CDR1 is MNHEY, CDR2 SVGEGT, per germline. This chain's CDR3 is CASLAPPGLSGTANTGELFF. The CDR3, as DNA: TGTGCCAGTCTCGCCCCGCCGGGGTTATCAGGGACAGCAAACACCGGGGAGCTGTTTTTT.

This clonotype was detected many times. The rearrangement uses TRBV29-1 and TRBJ1-2; weak D call: TRBD1 (5 bases). The CDR3 contains 13 residues. CDR1 and CDR2 from the germline V gene are SQVTM and ANQGSEA. Trimming took 8 bases from V and 4 from J, leaving 17 bases between them. The DNA of the CDR3 is TGCAGCTCTTCGGGCGACAGCCTCTATGGCTACACCTTC. Residues: CSSSGDSLYGYTF.

This clonotype was counted many times. The V and J genes are TRBV29-1 and TRBJ2-7; TRBD1 matches at 8 bases. CDR3 length: 14 residues. Looked up from germline, CDR1 is SQVTM and CDR2 is ANQGSEA. Trimming cost V 6 bases and J 7 bases; bases outside gene matches: 14. The CDR3 protein is CSVRSGGLTGEQYF. The CDR3 DNA reads as TGCAGCGTACGATCAGGGGGCCTCACAGGTGAGCAGTACTTC.

This clonotype has ten or more counts. J is TRBJ2-7 and V is TRBV18; the match to TRBD1 covers 8 bases. This CDR3 has 14 residues. Germline values: CDR1 KGHSH, CDR2 LQKENI. Trimming removed 2 bases from V and 10 bases from J; junction bases left unmatched: 10. The CDR3 coding sequence is TGTGCCAGCTCACCAGAGAGACAGGGGCTAGTTCAGTACTTC. Protein: CASSPERQGLVQYF.

The chain is built from TRBV6-5 and TRBJ1-2, with D hard to call. There are 13 residues in the CDR3. Trimming took 0 bases from V and 5 from J, leaving 7 bases between them. Germline assignment: CDR1 MNHEY and CDR2 SVGAGI. CDR3 coding DNA: TGTGCCAGCAGTTACTCGATCTCTTATGGCTACACCTTC. This codes for CASSYSISYGYTF.

The chain links TRBV28 to TRBJ2-5; 8 bases align to TRBD1. This CDR3 is 14 amino acids long. V lost 6 bases and J lost 4; bases outside the gene matches: 7. Looked up from germline, CDR1 is MDHEN and CDR2 is SYDVKM. The CDR3 bases are TGTGCCAGCAGCTGGACAGGGAGTAGAGAGACCCAGTACTTC. This gives the protein CASSWTGSRETQYF.

This clonotype was seen at least ten times. This chain links TRBV28 with TRBJ1-5; 7 nucleotides match TRBD1. The CDR3 has 14 amino acids. V was clipped by 5 bases and J by 6 bases; unmatched bases: 7. Germline assignment: CDR1 MDHEN and CDR2 SYDVKM. The CDR3 loop reads CASSRDSEGQPQHF. The DNA for the CDR3 is TGTGCCAGCAGTAGGGACAGCGAAGGTCAGCCCCAGCATTTT.

The chain's CDR3 is CASSQQGASTEAFF. Written as DNA, the CDR3 is TGTGCCAGCAGTCAACAGGGGGCGTCCACTGAAGCTTTCTTT. The chain couples TRBV7-3 to TRBJ1-1; TRBD1 agrees at 9 bases. The CDR3 loop spans 14 amino acids. V lost 6 bases, J lost 4 bases, and 6 bases stayed unmatched. CDR1 is SGHTA and CDR2 is FQGTGA in the germline V gene.

This clonotype came up a few times. CDR3 sequence (DNA): TGTGCCAGCAGGGACGCAGGGGGTTCCGCGTGGCAGTACTTC. Its protein is CASRDAGGSAWQYF. The chain carries TRBV6-1 and TRBJ2-7; 7 bases match TRBD1. The CDR3 loop spans 14 amino acids. With 6 bases clipped from V and 9 bases from J, the junction kept 14 bases outside the gene matches. CDR1 and CDR2 (germline): MNHNS, SASEGT.

The rearrangement joins TRBV2 to TRBJ1-5; TRBD1 matches at 7 bases. V shed 3 bases, J shed 4 bases, and the junction held 3 bases outside the gene matches. Germline V gives CDR1 SNHLY, CDR2 FYNNEI. The CDR3 loop spans 14 amino acids. CDR3 sequence reads: CASSEDRSNQPQHF. The CDR3 DNA reads TGTGCCAGCAGTGAGGACAGGTCAAATCAGCCCCAGCATTTT.

V gene TRBV6-2 or TRBV6-3 combines with J gene TRBJ1-2; no reliable D call. The CDR3 extends over 14 amino acids. CDR1 MNHEY and CDR2 SVGEGT come from the germline V gene. Between the trimmed V and J ends, which lost 6 bases and 7 bases, there was a span of 18 bases. This CDR3 reads CASRVPGIPSGYTF. The CDR3 nucleotides are TGTGCCAGCAGAGTCCCCGGGATCCCAAGTGGCTACACCTTC.

The V call is TRBV29-1, the J call TRBJ1-2; tentative D call: TRBD1 (6 bases). In germline, CDR1 is SQVTM, CDR2 ANQGSEA. Trimming took off 3 bases at V and 7 bases at J, with 18 bases between the two ends. CDR3 length: 14 residues. CDR3: CSVEGSAGDPGYTF. The CDR3 coding sequence is TGCAGCGTTGAGGGTTCGGCAGGGGACCCTGGCTACACCTTC.

This clonotype was observed a few times. The chain has TRBV19 and TRBJ1-5; D gene unclear. Trimming shortened V by 7 bases and J by 4 bases, and 17 bases separated the two germline ends. Germline lookup yields CDR1 LNHDA and CDR2 SQIVND (reference sequence). The CDR3 is 15 residues long. CDR3 bases: TGTGCCAGTAATACAATATTCCCCTCGAATCAGCCCCAGCATTTT. It is translated as CASNTIFPSNQPQHF.

The V call is TRBV28, the J call TRBJ2-7, with D perhaps assigned TRBD1 or TRBD2 (6 bases each). CDR3 length equals 14 residues. Germline values: CDR1 MDHEN, CDR2 SYDVKM. Trimming pared 6 bases from V and 3 bases from J, leaving 15 bases between. This CDR3 is CASSPIEGGYEQYF. The DNA of the CDR3 is TGTGCCAGCAGCCCGATTGAGGGGGGCTACGAGCAGTACTTC.

The chain carries TRBV28 and TRBJ1-1; weak D call: TRBD1 (5 bases). From germline, CDR1 is MDHEN and CDR2 SYDVKM. V dropped 9 bases and J dropped 0 bases, with 11 bases sitting between them. The CDR3 spans 13 residues. CDR3 region: CASGAELNTEAFF. The CDR3 DNA is TGTGCCAGTGGGGCAGAGCTGAACACTGAAGCTTTCTTT.

Ten or more counts support this clonotype. The gene calls are TRBV28 and TRBJ2-7; 7 bases fit TRBD1. J lost 6 bases, V lost 10 bases, and 15 bases had no gene match. The CDR3 is made up of 14 amino acids. Germline CDR1 reads MDHEN; CDR2 reads SYDVKM. CDR3 amino acids: CANSRRQGLIEQYF. The CDR3 region has the DNA TGTGCCAACAGCCGGAGACAGGGTTTAATCGAGCAGTACTTC.

The chain recombines TRBV20-1 with TRBJ1-3; the D is unclear. The CDR3 is 13 amino acids. V shed 3 bases and J shed 2 bases, with 8 bases lying between them. The germline CDR1 and CDR2 sequences are DFQATT and SNEGSKA (reference sequence). The CDR3 protein is CSARVPAGNTIYF. Here the CDR3 DNA reads TGCAGTGCTAGGGTCCCTGCTGGAAACACCATATATTTT.